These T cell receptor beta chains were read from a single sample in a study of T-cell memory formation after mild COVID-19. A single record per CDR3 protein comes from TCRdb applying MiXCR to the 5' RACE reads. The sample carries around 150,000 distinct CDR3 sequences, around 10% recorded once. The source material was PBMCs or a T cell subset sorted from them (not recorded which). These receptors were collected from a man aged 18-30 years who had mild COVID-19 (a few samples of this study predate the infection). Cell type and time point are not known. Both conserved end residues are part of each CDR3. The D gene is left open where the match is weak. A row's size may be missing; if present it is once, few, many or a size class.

CDR3 protein: CASSRRGNQPQHF
CDR3 DNA: TGTGCCAGCAGCCGACGTGGCAATCAGCCCCAGCATTTT
D gene: .
V gene: TRBV6-2/TRBV6-3
clone size: few
J gene: TRBJ1-5

CDR3 protein: CATKLGASDYGYTF
CDR3 DNA: TGTGCCACCAAACTTGGGGCGTCGGACTATGGCTACACCTTC
D gene: .
V gene: TRBV15
clone size: .
J gene: TRBJ1-2

CDR3 protein: CASSLDPQGYNEQFF
CDR3 DNA: TGCGCCAGCAGCTTGGACCCACAGGGTTACAATGAGCAGTTCTTC
D gene: .
V gene: TRBV5-1
clone size: .
J gene: TRBJ2-1

CDR3 protein: CASSLVEALGYTF
CDR3 DNA: TGTGCCAGCAGCTTAGTGGAGGCTTTGGGCTACACCTTC
D gene: .
V gene: TRBV7-9
clone size: .
J gene: TRBJ1-2

CDR3 protein: CASSPAYRANEKLFF
CDR3 DNA: TGTGCCAGCAGCCCTGCATATCGGGCTAATGAAAAACTGTTTTTT
D gene: .
V gene: TRBV5-5
clone size: few
J gene: TRBJ1-4

CDR3 protein: CASSLSGESYNEQFF
CDR3 DNA: TGCGCCAGCAGCTTGTCGGGGGAGTCCTACAATGAGCAGTTCTTC
D gene: .
V gene: TRBV5-1
clone size: few
J gene: TRBJ2-1

CDR3 protein: CASSQDGGAYGYTF
CDR3 DNA: TGTGCCAGCAGCCAAGATGGGGGCGCTTATGGCTACACCTTC
D gene: .
V gene: TRBV4-2
clone size: few
J gene: TRBJ1-2

CDR3 protein: CASRERVQETQYF
CDR3 DNA: TGTGCCAGCAGAGAGCGGGTCCAAGAGACCCAGTACTTC
D gene: .
V gene: TRBV7-2
clone size: few
J gene: TRBJ2-5

CDR3 protein: CASSYSGQGQPQHF
CDR3 DNA: TGTGCCAGCAGTTACTCGGGACAAGGTCAGCCCCAGCATTTT
D gene: .
V gene: TRBV6-5
clone size: few
J gene: TRBJ1-5

CDR3 protein: CASSLQQGIQNTEAFF
CDR3 DNA: TGTGCCAGCAGTTTACAGCAGGGGATTCAGAACACTGAAGCTTTCTTT
D gene: .
V gene: TRBV27
clone size: few
J gene: TRBJ1-1

CDR3 protein: CASSFRDVYEQYF
CDR3 DNA: TGTGCCAGCAGCTTCCGGGACGTCTACGAGCAGTACTTC
D gene: .
V gene: TRBV7-9
clone size: many
J gene: TRBJ2-7

CDR3 protein: CASSQVPATLARPSGANVLTF
CDR3 DNA: TGTGCCAGCAGCCAAGTCCCCGCGACACTAGCGCGACCCTCTGGGGCCAACGTCCTGACTTTC
D gene: TRBD2
V gene: TRBV14
clone size: .
J gene: TRBJ2-6

CDR3 protein: CASSLVGFEAFF
CDR3 DNA: TGCGCCAGCAGCTTGGTAGGGTTTGAAGCTTTCTTT
D gene: .
V gene: TRBV5-1
clone size: many
J gene: TRBJ1-1

CDR3 protein: CASSSGGRAVDTQYF
CDR3 DNA: TGCGCCAGCAGCTCCGGGGGCCGAGCTGTCGATACGCAGTATTTT
D gene: .
V gene: TRBV5-1
clone size: many
J gene: TRBJ2-3

CDR3 protein: CASSPQGHTQYF
CDR3 DNA: TGTGCCAGCAGTCCTCAGGGCCATACGCAGTATTTT
D gene: .
V gene: TRBV12-3/TRBV12-4
clone size: few
J gene: TRBJ2-3

CDR3 protein: CASSLPPDRAQYF
CDR3 DNA: TGCGCCAGCAGCTTGCCACCAGACCGAGCGCAGTATTTT
D gene: .
V gene: TRBV5-1
clone size: .
J gene: TRBJ2-3

CDR3 protein: CAISGEAGETGELFF
CDR3 DNA: TGTGCCATCAGTGGAGAAGCGGGGGAAACCGGGGAGCTGTTTTTT
D gene: TRBD2
V gene: TRBV10-3
clone size: .
J gene: TRBJ2-2

CDR3 protein: CASSQGWAGPNTEAFF
CDR3 DNA: TGTGCCAGCAGCCAAGGATGGGCAGGGCCGAACACTGAAGCTTTCTTT
D gene: .
V gene: TRBV4-2
clone size: few
J gene: TRBJ1-1

CDR3 protein: CASSRQGAGDGYTF
CDR3 DNA: TGCGCCAGCAGCCGCCAGGGGGCAGGGGATGGCTACACCTTC
D gene: TRBD1
V gene: TRBV4-1
clone size: many
J gene: TRBJ1-2

CDR3 protein: CASSQDSVDTGELFF
CDR3 DNA: TGCGCCAGCAGCCAAGATTCTGTGGACACCGGGGAGCTGTTTTTT
D gene: .
V gene: TRBV4-1
clone size: few
J gene: TRBJ2-2

CDR3 protein: CASSAATPRGEQYF
CDR3 DNA: TGTGCCAGCAGTGCAGCAACACCGAGGGGGGAGCAGTACTTC
D gene: .
V gene: TRBV7-6
clone size: few
J gene: TRBJ2-7

CDR3 protein: CSASGGLSSYEQYF
CDR3 DNA: TGCAGTGCTAGCGGCGGATTAAGCTCCTACGAGCAGTACTTC
D gene: .
V gene: TRBV20-1
clone size: few
J gene: TRBJ2-7

CDR3 protein: CASSQETGSDTQYF
CDR3 DNA: TGTGCCAGCAGCCAGGAAACAGGGTCAGATACGCAGTATTTT
D gene: .
V gene: TRBV4-2
clone size: .
J gene: TRBJ2-3

CDR3 protein: CASSPIGTWMSEQFF
CDR3 DNA: TGTGCCAGCTCACCGATTGGAACTTGGATGTCTGAGCAGTTCTTC
D gene: .
V gene: TRBV18
clone size: .
J gene: TRBJ2-1

CDR3 protein: CASSPGLNEQFF
CDR3 DNA: TGCGCCAGCAGCCCGGGACTGAATGAGCAGTTCTTC
D gene: .
V gene: TRBV4-1
clone size: few
J gene: TRBJ2-1

CDR3 protein: CASSLVADTQYF
CDR3 DNA: TGTGCCAGCAGCTTAGTAGCAGATACGCAGTATTTT
D gene: .
V gene: TRBV7-2
clone size: many
J gene: TRBJ2-3

CDR3 protein: CASSLDGGVTYEQYF
CDR3 DNA: TGTGCCAGCAGCTTAGACGGCGGAGTAACCTACGAGCAGTACTTC
D gene: .
V gene: TRBV7-8
clone size: few
J gene: TRBJ2-7

CDR3 protein: CSARITGDSPLHF
CDR3 DNA: TGCAGTGCTAGAATAACAGGGGATTCACCCCTCCACTTT
D gene: TRBD1
V gene: TRBV20-1
clone size: few
J gene: TRBJ1-6

CDR3 protein: CASSRPGQRNQETQYF
CDR3 DNA: TGCGCCAGCAGCAGACCGGGACAGAGAAACCAAGAGACCCAGTACTTC
D gene: TRBD1
V gene: TRBV4-1
clone size: few
J gene: TRBJ2-5

CDR3 protein: CASQTPGPRTLHF
CDR3 DNA: TGTGCCAGCCAAACTCCGGGACCACGTACCCTCCACTTT
D gene: .
V gene: TRBV6-2/TRBV6-3
clone size: few
J gene: TRBJ1-6

CDR3 protein: CASSQTPNFRANYGYTF
CDR3 DNA: TGCGCCAGCAGCCAAACCCCAAATTTCAGGGCTAACTATGGCTACACCTTC
D gene: .
V gene: TRBV4-1
clone size: few
J gene: TRBJ1-2

CDR3 protein: CAIAGESNEKLFF
CDR3 DNA: TGTGCCATCGCAGGGGAATCCAATGAAAAACTGTTTTTT
D gene: .
V gene: TRBV6-1
clone size: few
J gene: TRBJ1-4

CDR3 protein: CASSPRGDGQFF
CDR3 DNA: TGTGCCAGCAGCCCCCGGGGAGATGGGCAGTTCTTC
D gene: .
V gene: TRBV7-8
clone size: .
J gene: TRBJ2-1

CDR3 protein: CASKGRVARETQYF
CDR3 DNA: TGTGCCAGCAAGGGCAGGGTTGCTCGGGAGACCCAGTACTTC
D gene: .
V gene: TRBV6-5
clone size: few
J gene: TRBJ2-5

CDR3 protein: CASSLSGGETQYF
CDR3 DNA: TGTGCCAGCAGTCTGAGCGGGGGTGAGACCCAGTACTTC
D gene: TRBD2
V gene: TRBV12-3/TRBV12-4
clone size: many
J gene: TRBJ2-5

CDR3 protein: CASRPASGNTIYF
CDR3 DNA: TGTGCCAGTAGACCGGCCTCTGGAAACACCATATATTTT
D gene: .
V gene: TRBV19
clone size: .
J gene: TRBJ1-3

CDR3 protein: CASSLDYGYTF
CDR3 DNA: TGTGCCAGCAGTTTGGACTATGGCTACACCTTC
D gene: .
V gene: TRBV12-3/TRBV12-4
clone size: many
J gene: TRBJ1-2

CDR3 protein: CASGRGLAGQTQYF
CDR3 DNA: TGTGCTAGTGGCCGAGGACTAGCGGGACAGACCCAGTACTTC
D gene: TRBD2
V gene: TRBV12-5
clone size: many
J gene: TRBJ2-5

CDR3 protein: CAIQGQTNTEAFF
CDR3 DNA: TGTGCCATCCAGGGACAGACAAACACTGAAGCTTTCTTT
D gene: TRBD1
V gene: TRBV6-2/TRBV6-3
clone size: few
J gene: TRBJ1-1

CDR3 protein: CSAPDNSYEQYF
CDR3 DNA: TGCAGTGCACCGGACAACTCCTACGAGCAGTACTTC
D gene: .
V gene: TRBV20-1
clone size: few
J gene: TRBJ2-7

CDR3 protein: CASSIAGEQFF
CDR3 DNA: TGCGCCAGCAGTATAGCGGGGGAGCAGTTCTTC
D gene: TRBD2
V gene: TRBV10-2
clone size: few
J gene: TRBJ2-1

CDR3 protein: CASRTSPQETQYF
CDR3 DNA: TGTGCCAGCAGAACTAGCCCCCAAGAGACCCAGTACTTC
D gene: .
V gene: TRBV6-1
clone size: .
J gene: TRBJ2-5

CDR3 protein: CASSLAWGTEAFF
CDR3 DNA: TGTGCCAGCAGTTTAGCCTGGGGGACTGAAGCTTTCTTT
D gene: .
V gene: TRBV12-3/TRBV12-4
clone size: many
J gene: TRBJ1-1

CDR3 protein: CASSFEGYSNQPQHF
CDR3 DNA: TGTGCCAGCAGCTTCGAGGGCTATAGCAATCAGCCCCAGCATTTT
D gene: .
V gene: TRBV5-8
clone size: .
J gene: TRBJ1-5

CDR3 protein: CASSQDPPIPDTQYF
CDR3 DNA: TGTGCCAGCAGCCAAGACCCACCCATTCCAGATACGCAGTATTTT
D gene: .
V gene: TRBV4-2
clone size: .
J gene: TRBJ2-3

CDR3 protein: CASSLAERADTQYF
CDR3 DNA: TGCGCCAGCAGCTTGGCCGAACGCGCAGATACGCAGTATTTT
D gene: .
V gene: TRBV5-1
clone size: .
J gene: TRBJ2-3

CDR3 protein: CASSLDAGYQETQYF
CDR3 DNA: TGTGCCAGCAGCTTGGACGCCGGGTACCAAGAGACCCAGTACTTC
D gene: .
V gene: TRBV7-6
clone size: many
J gene: TRBJ2-5

CDR3 protein: CASSLIPGGLAKNIQYF
CDR3 DNA: TGTGCCAGCAGCTTGATACCAGGGGGCTTAGCCAAAAACATTCAGTACTTC
D gene: TRBD1
V gene: TRBV7-8
clone size: few
J gene: TRBJ2-4

CDR3 protein: CASSPSLAAETQYF
CDR3 DNA: TGTGCCAGCAGCCCCTCCCTCGCGGCAGAGACCCAGTACTTC
D gene: .
V gene: TRBV3-1
clone size: .
J gene: TRBJ2-5

CDR3 protein: CASRRDGYSNQPQHF
CDR3 DNA: TGTGCCAGCAGGAGGGACGGGTATAGCAATCAGCCCCAGCATTTT
D gene: .
V gene: TRBV6-2/TRBV6-3
clone size: .
J gene: TRBJ1-5